Listed here are 7 T cell receptor beta chains from one sample, sequenced in a study of OX40 agonist ivuxolimab in advanced cancers. Some clones are missing from TCRdb's copy, which holds only in-frame ones; the method was immunoSEQ multiplex PCR. The sample carries under 90,000 clones, approximately 83% recorded once. The source material was CD4+ or CD8+ T cells sorted from blood, sampled in a trial of the OX40 agonist ivuxolimab. The origin of the receptors is an adult with an advanced solid tumor such as melanoma, head and neck, liver or kidney cancer.

The chain links TRBV9 to TRBJ2-3; D might be TRBD2 (7 bases). This CDR3 comprises 16 residues. Between the trimmed V and J ends, which lost 2 bases and 6 bases, there was a span of 19 bases. Per the germline V gene, CDR1 is SGDLS and CDR2 is YYNGEE. Here the CDR3 reads CASSVSRGGGGDTQYF. The CDR3, as DNA: TGTGCCAGCAGCGTCTCACGAGGGGGGGGCGGTGATACGCAGTATTTT.

The gene calls are TRBV28 and TRBJ1-4; no clear D. The CDR3 has 16 residues. Germline V gene lookup returns CDR1 MDHEN and CDR2 SYDVKM. V lost 2 bases and J lost 5, with 15 bases in between. CDR3 in DNA: TGTGCCAGCAGTTTAATCGGGTGGGAATCCAATGAAAAACTGTTTTTT. This sequence encodes CASSLIGWESNEKLFF.

This chain joins TRBV19 and TRBJ1-1; no clear D. V lost 7 bases and J 0 bases, leaving 18 bases between the germline ends. The germline gives CDR1 LNHDA, CDR2 SQIVND (reference sequence). This CDR3 is built from 16 residues. In nucleotides, the CDR3 is TGTGCCAGTAACCCCTGGCGAGGGATCATGAACACTGAAGCTTTCTTT. Amino acids: CASNPWRGIMNTEAFF.

The chain carries TRBV2 and TRBJ2-3, with D maybe TRBD2 (6 bases). This CDR3 has 14 residues. CDR1 and CDR2 from the germline V gene are SNHLY and FYNNEI. The V and J ends lost 2 bases and 6 bases respectively, with 12 bases between them. CDR3 sequence reads: CASSENQGRDTQYF. The CDR3 region has the DNA TGTGCCAGCAGTGAAAACCAAGGGAGGGATACGCAGTATTTT.

This sequence joins TRBV11-2 and TRBJ2-2; tentatively, D is TRBD1 or TRBD2 (5 bases each). Germline CDR1 and CDR2: SGHAT and FQNNGV. The CDR3 contains 16 residues. Trimming removed 3 bases at V and 5 bases at J, with 16 bases between. CDR3 residues: CASSFGFGTVTGELFF. The CDR3 nucleotides are TGTGCCAGCAGCTTCGGTTTTGGGACGGTAACCGGGGAGCTGTTTTTT.

The chain carries TRBV30 and TRBJ1-4; no clear D gene. The CDR3 has 12 amino acids. Per germline, CDR1 GTSNPN and CDR2 SVGIG (reference sequence). Trimming cost V 1 base and J 8 bases, with 8 bases left between them. The CDR3 DNA is TGTGCCTGGAGTGGAGGGCGGGAAAAACTGTTTTTT. This encodes CAWSGGREKLFF. The entire variable domain, with the rest obtained from reference TRBV30 and TRBJ1-4, is as follows: SQTIHQWPATLVQPVGSPLSLECTVEGTSNPNLYWYRQAAGRGLQLLFYSVGIGQISSEVPQNLSASRPQDRQFILSSKKLLLSDSGFYLCAWSGGREKLFFGSGTQLSVL.

The chain is built from TRBV19 and TRBJ2-1, with no clear D. The CDR3 length is 14 residues. V lost 6 bases, J lost 7 bases, and 16 bases lay in between. CDR1 and CDR2 (germline): LNHDA, SQIVND (reference sequence). CDR3 nucleotides: TGTGCCAGTAGCACCCTGGCCCCTTTTAATGAGCAGTTCTTC. It specifies CASSTLAPFNEQFF.